These T cell receptor beta chains were read from a single sample in a study of Graves' ophthalmopathy and Graves' hyperthyroidism. TCRdb used MiXCR to reprocess the multiplex PCR reads, holding one entry per CDR3 protein. This table holds around 1,000,000 distinct CDR3 sequences, about 38% found once. Material for sequencing was peripheral blood or thyroid tissue (not recorded which). These receptors were taken from an adult man with Graves' hyperthyroidism. The CDR3 runs from the conserved cysteine through the conserved F or W. Only part of the rows carry a size: once, few, many, or a class if the clone is expanded.

len: 15; abundance: many; v_gene: TRBV7-9; CDR3aa: CASSLEGGSAGELFF
len: 14; abundance: many; v_gene: TRBV10-3; CDR3aa: CAISEGGTDTEAFF
len: 14; abundance: many; v_gene: TRBV7-9; CDR3aa: CASSSDGSNQPQHF
len: 14; abundance: few; v_gene: TRBV10-3; CDR3aa: CATTGQGLYQPQHF
len: 14; abundance: few; v_gene: TRBV20-1; CDR3aa: CSAERGRGNYGYTF
len: 15; abundance: few; v_gene: TRBV19; CDR3aa: CASTSSRGSRSEAFF
len: 14; abundance: NA; v_gene: TRBV7-2; CDR3aa: CASSPWTSQGEQYF
len: 15; abundance: NA; v_gene: TRBV19; CDR3aa: CASAMAGGRSATQYF
len: 12; abundance: once; v_gene: TRBV29-1; CDR3aa: CSLEGQQETQYF
len: 14; abundance: many; v_gene: TRBV9; CDR3aa: CASSADASNQPQHF
len: 13; abundance: NA; v_gene: TRBV2; CDR3aa: CASSYHREGEAFF
len: 14; abundance: NA; v_gene: TRBV6-5; CDR3aa: CASNAGQGAYEQYF
len: 13; abundance: NA; v_gene: TRBV5-1; CDR3aa: CASSRDGQNKAFF
len: 13; abundance: many; v_gene: TRBV6-6; CDR3aa: CASGMTAQETQYF
len: 15; abundance: many; v_gene: TRBV20-1; CDR3aa: CSARDPTGPNYGYTF
len: 14; abundance: many; v_gene: TRBV29-1; CDR3aa: CSVEVPSGSYEQYF
len: 12; abundance: NA; v_gene: TRBV20-1; CDR3aa: CSRGYSNQPQHF
len: 12; abundance: many; v_gene: TRBV19; CDR3aa: CASSIDRETQYF
len: 15; abundance: NA; v_gene: TRBV10-3; CDR3aa: CAISEPQGGNSPLHF
len: 14; abundance: NA; v_gene: TRBV7-2; CDR3aa: CASSPHRGSQPQHF
len: 14; abundance: NA; v_gene: TRBV20-1; CDR3aa: CSAAGQGRVDEQYF
len: 13; abundance: few; v_gene: TRBV5-1; CDR3aa: CASSLDSLETQYF
len: 15; abundance: few; v_gene: TRBV20-1; CDR3aa: CSARDISGTLETQYF
len: 14; abundance: many; v_gene: TRBV20-1; CDR3aa: CSARGTGEEYEQYF
len: 14; abundance: NA; v_gene: TRBV9; CDR3aa: CASSVETGYTEAFF
len: 17; abundance: few; v_gene: TRBV12-3/TRBV12-4; CDR3aa: CASSFAASGGNTGELFF